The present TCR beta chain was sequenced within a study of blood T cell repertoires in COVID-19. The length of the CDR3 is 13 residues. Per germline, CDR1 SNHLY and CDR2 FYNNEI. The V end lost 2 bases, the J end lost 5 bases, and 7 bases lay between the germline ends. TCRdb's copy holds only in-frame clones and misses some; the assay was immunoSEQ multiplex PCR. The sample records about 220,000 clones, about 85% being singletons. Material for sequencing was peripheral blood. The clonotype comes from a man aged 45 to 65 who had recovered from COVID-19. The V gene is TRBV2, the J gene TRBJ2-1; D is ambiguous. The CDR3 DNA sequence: TGTGCCAGCAGTGAATACCAGAACAATGAGCAGTTCTTC. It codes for CASSEYQNNEQFF.